This T cell receptor (beta chain) was identified during a study of cytomegalovirus exposure and HLA in healthy donors. Across the study: Unique TCR beta sequences numbering approximately 120 million came from roughly 180 million T cells in an earlier analysis.

General study points: Clonal expansion was found to be greater in HLA-associated TCR beta chains than in equally common others in a later analysis. According to an earlier analysis, most TCR beta V segments yielded productive rearrangements about 90% or about 30% of the time.

The PCR ran on 60 Vbeta and 13 Jbeta primers. The table came from immunoSEQ multiplex PCR; TCRdb's copy has only in-frame clones and leaves some out. This listing includes 150,000 to 200,000 clones. Regarding this clone: Antigen unknown.

The CDR3 extends over 14 amino acids. The germline V gene encodes CDR1 LNHNV and CDR2 YYDKDF (reference sequence). V was shortened by 0 bases and J by 1 base, with 6 bases between the two germline ends. The chain employs TRBV15 and TRBJ2-5, with a possible D match to TRBD1 (5 bases). The TCR was taken from a woman younger than 35 in good health and CMV-seropositive. The sample comprised PBMCs. CDR3 bases: TGTGCCACCAGCAGAGATAGGGGCCAAGAGACCCAGTACTTC. Translation gives CATSRDRGQETQYF.